A selection of T cell receptor beta chains follows, all from one sample in a study of vaccination effects on CD4 cells after COVID-19. TCRdb keeps only in-frame clones here, not all; method: immunoSEQ multiplex PCR. The data contain 28,000 or so clones, roughly two thirds of them singletons. For these receptors, no antigen is known. The source material was CD4+ T cells from PBMCs cultured with SARS-CoV-2 spike peptides, sampled before COVID-19 vaccination. The receptor set was obtained from a human donor who received a COVID-19 vaccine. Both conserved end residues are part of each CDR3. A D gene is named only where the DNA matches it firmly. Clone size is shown for a subset of rows, as once, few, many or a class of expanded clone.

j_call,clone_size,v_call,d_call,cdr3_aa,cdr3_nt
TRBJ2-7,few,TRBV5-4,TRBD1,CASSHRDSPYEQYF,TGTGCCAGCAGCCACCGGGACAGTCCCTACGAGCAGTACTTC
TRBJ2-3,.,TRBV11-2,.,CASSSMGTVTDTQYF,TGTGCCAGCAGCTCTATGGGGACTGTTACAGATACGCAGTATTTT
TRBJ1-5,once,TRBV23-1,.,CASSQGEESNQPQHF,TGCGCCAGCAGTCAAGGCGAAGAATCCAATCAGCCCCAGCATTTT
TRBJ1-5,few,TRBV19,.,CASSIGGGAGSQPQHF,TGTGCCAGTAGTATAGGCGGAGGGGCAGGGAGTCAGCCCCAGCATTTT
TRBJ2-3,few,TRBV5-4,TRBD2,CASSSGTSGPRATDTQYF,TGTGCCAGCAGCTCCGGGACTAGCGGACCAAGGGCTACAGATACGCAGTATTTT
TRBJ1-2,.,TRBV6-5,.,CASSYSEKGGYTF,TGTGCCAGCAGTTACTCGGAAAAAGGGGGCTACACCTTC
TRBJ2-3,.,TRBV7-7,.,CASSFSGAGTDTQYF,TGTGCCAGCAGCTTTTCGGGAGCGGGTACAGATACGCAGTATTTT
TRBJ1-1,.,TRBV18,.,CASSSPITVNSEAFF,TGTGCCAGCTCATCCCCGATTACAGTGAACTCTGAAGCTTTCTTT
TRBJ2-1,.,TRBV5-4,.,CASSLGEGTLNEQFF,TGTGCCAGCAGCTTGGGCGAAGGCACGCTCAATGAGCAGTTCTTC
TRBJ1-5,.,TRBV27,.,CASRLGRGNQPQHF,TGTGCCAGCAGACTTGGAAGGGGCAATCAGCCCCAGCATTTT
TRBJ1-1,.,TRBV18,.,CASSPGQNTEAFF,TGTGCCAGCTCACCCGGGCAGAACACTGAAGCTTTCTTT
TRBJ2-3,few,TRBV5-1,.,CASSTDGTTDTQYF,TGCGCCAGCAGCACGGACGGAACCACAGATACGCAGTATTTT
TRBJ2-2,few,TRBV5-4,TRBD2,CASSLVAGGINGELFF,TGTGCCAGCAGCTTGGTTGCGGGGGGAATAAACGGGGAGCTGTTTTTT
TRBJ2-7,.,TRBV3-1/TRBV3-2,TRBD2,CASSQGLAGERQYF,TGTGCCAGCAGCCAGGGACTAGCGGGGGAAAGGCAGTACTTC
TRBJ2-5,once,TRBV4-1,.,CASSPGPGETQYF,TGCGCCAGCAGCCCCGGCCCGGGTGAGACCCAGTACTTC
TRBJ1-2,.,TRBV4-2,.,CASSQLGGIGVSDYGYTF,TGTGCCAGCAGCCAATTAGGGGGGATCGGCGTAAGCGACTATGGCTACACCTTC
TRBJ1-4,.,TRBV5-8,.,CASSYITGQNEKLFF,TGTGCCAGCAGCTACATAACCGGACAGAATGAAAAACTGTTTTTT
TRBJ1-2,.,TRBV5-1,.,CASRATPNYGYTF,TGCGCCAGCAGGGCGACGCCCAACTATGGCTACACCTTC
TRBJ1-6,.,TRBV19,TRBD1,CASSIETGGNSPLHF,TGTGCCAGTAGTATAGAGACAGGGGGTAATTCACCCCTCCACTTT
TRBJ2-7,.,TRBV5-1,TRBD1,CASSAGGLLLNEQYF,TGCGCCAGCAGCGCAGGGGGCCTTTTACTAAACGAGCAGTACTTC
TRBJ2-2,.,TRBV12-3/TRBV12-4,.,CASRPGYTGELFF,TGTGCCAGCAGGCCCGGTTACACCGGGGAGCTGTTTTTT
TRBJ2-5,once,TRBV5-1,.,CASSLAIVNSQETQYF,TGCGCCAGCAGCTTGGCGATAGTGAACAGCCAAGAGACCCAGTACTTC
TRBJ2-3,.,TRBV9,.,CASSVDTSGIVTQYF,TGTGCCAGCAGCGTAGATACCTCCGGGATAGTGACGCAGTATTTT
TRBJ2-7,.,TRBV18,.,CASSPPFPQRYEQYF,TGTGCCAGCTCACCACCGTTTCCCCAGCGGTACGAGCAGTACTTC
TRBJ2-1,.,TRBV29-1,.,CSVEDHVRTSYNEQFF,TGCAGCGTTGAAGATCATGTCAGGACATCCTACAATGAGCAGTTCTTC
TRBJ1-1,once,TRBV11-2,.,CASSLATGAGNTEAFF,TGTGCCAGCAGCCTCGCGACAGGCGCGGGGAACACTGAAGCTTTCTTT
TRBJ2-5,.,TRBV20-1,TRBD1,CSVDRQETQYF,TGCAGTGTGGACAGGCAAGAGACCCAGTACTTC
TRBJ1-6,few,TRBV11-3,.,CASSLLADSPLHF,TGTGCCAGCAGCTTGCTAGCGGATTCACCCCTCCACTTT
TRBJ2-5,.,TRBV11-2,.,CASSLGVTAETQYF,TGTGCCAGCAGCTTAGGAGTGACAGCAGAGACCCAGTACTTC
TRBJ1-5,.,TRBV24-1,TRBD1,CATSDSWDREDSNQPQHF,TGTGCCACCAGTGATTCGTGGGACAGGGAGGATAGCAATCAGCCCCAGCATTTT
TRBJ2-5,.,TRBV14,.,CASSLGETQYF,TGTGCCAGCAGCCTTGGAGAGACCCAGTACTTC
TRBJ2-7,few,TRBV6-5,TRBD1,CASSGTGETLYEQYF,TGTGCCAGCAGCGGAACAGGGGAGACACTCTACGAGCAGTACTTC
TRBJ2-5,.,TRBV6-5,TRBD2,CASSLVAGVAETQYF,TGTGCCAGCAGTCTTGTCGCGGGAGTGGCAGAGACCCAGTACTTC
TRBJ1-1,.,TRBV18,.,CASSPSVAPNTEAFF,TGTGCCAGCTCACCAAGTGTAGCCCCAAACACTGAAGCTTTCTTT
TRBJ2-1,.,TRBV5-1,TRBD2,CASSLGVAGGTYNEQFF,TGCGCCAGCAGCTTGGGGGTAGCGGGAGGGACTTACAATGAGCAGTTCTTC
TRBJ1-2,.,TRBV6-2/TRBV6-3,.,CASSYQVGSFDYGYTF,TGTGCCAGCAGTTATCAGGTGGGGTCGTTCGACTATGGCTACACCTTC
TRBJ2-7,.,TRBV5-4,.,CASSLGSVNYEQYF,TGTGCCAGCAGCTTGGGGTCGGTGAATTACGAGCAGTACTTC
TRBJ2-7,once,TRBV29-1,.,CSVGQRTGEQYF,TGCAGCGTAGGTCAGCGGACGGGGGAGCAGTACTTC
TRBJ2-7,.,TRBV29-1,TRBD1,CSVERDRAAEQYF,TGCAGCGTTGAAAGGGACAGGGCGGCCGAGCAGTACTTC
TRBJ1-1,.,TRBV3-1/TRBV3-2,.,CASRHSRVEGTEAFF,TGTGCCAGCAGGCACAGCAGGGTTGAGGGCACTGAAGCTTTCTTT
TRBJ1-1,few,TRBV5-1,.,CASSLEQNTEAFF,TGCGCCAGCAGCTTGGAACAGAACACTGAAGCTTTCTTT
TRBJ2-7,.,TRBV6-6,TRBD1,CASSYGTGASTYEQYF,TGTGCCAGCAGTTACGGGACAGGGGCTTCTACCTACGAGCAGTACTTC
TRBJ1-5,.,TRBV10-3,.,CAIKRGEDQPQHF,TGTGCCATCAAGAGGGGGGAGGATCAGCCCCAGCATTTT
TRBJ1-6,.,TRBV11-2,TRBD1,CASSFVWGTAVRNSPLHF,TGTGCCAGCAGCTTTGTATGGGGGACAGCCGTTCGTAATTCACCCCTCCACTTT
TRBJ2-2,.,TRBV3-1/TRBV3-2,TRBD2,CASSQDSGGTGELFF,TGTGCCAGCAGCCAAGATAGCGGGGGCACCGGGGAGCTGTTTTTT
TRBJ1-1,.,TRBV6-5,.,CASSFRQTEAFF,TGTGCCAGCAGCTTTCGCCAGACTGAAGCTTTCTTT
TRBJ2-1,few,TRBV10-3,TRBD1,CATGQGMHEQFF,TGTGCCACCGGACAGGGGATGCATGAGCAGTTCTTC
TRBJ1-5,medium-sized,TRBV6-4,.,CASSAAGLSNQPQHF,TGTGCCAGCAGCGCGGCGGGTTTGAGCAATCAGCCCCAGCATTTT
TRBJ1-1,.,TRBV5-1,.,CASSVAQTNTEAFF,TGCGCCAGCAGCGTGGCTCAGACTAACACTGAAGCTTTCTTT